This TCR beta chain was captured in a study of cytomegalovirus exposure and HLA in healthy donors. The CDR3 consists of 19 residues. Looked up from germline, CDR1 is SGDLS and CDR2 is YYNGEE. Trimming took 0 bases from V and 4 from J, leaving 25 bases between them. A multiplex PCR was run with 60 Vbeta primers and 13 Jbeta primers. Clones were sequenced by immunoSEQ multiplex PCR, and TCRdb holds only the in-frame ones, with some missing. This repertoire shows about 140,000 clones, 65% to 80% found once; its top ten account for approximately 1.8%. The sequence was collected from a woman aged 25 to 39 in good health and CMV-seronegative. The rearrangement joins TRBV9 to TRBJ2-5, with D maybe TRBD2 (5 bases). Sequencing input: PBMCs. CDR3 nucleotides: TGTGCCAGCAGCGTAGCACCGTTCTCGGACTTCCAGGCGGGAGAGACCCAGTACTTC. This codes for CASSVAPFSDFQAGETQYF. Complete variable domain (other parts from reference TRBV9 and TRBJ2-5): DSGVTQTPKHLITATGQRVTLRCSPRSGDLSVYWYQQSLDQGLQFLIQYYNGEERAKGNILERFSAQQFPDLHSELNLSSLELGDSALYFCASSVAPFSDFQAGETQYFGPGTRLLVL.